This is a list of T cell receptor beta chains from one sample in a study of T cells in Graves' hyperthyroidism and ophthalmopathy. TCRdb called the multiplex PCR reads again in MiXCR, with one record for every CDR3 protein. The sample carries fewer than 300,000 distinct CDR3 sequences, 20% to 30% recorded once. Sequenced material: blood. All receptors come from a man aged 40-55 years with Graves' hyperthyroidism that later progressed to Graves' ophthalmopathy. The CDR3 runs from the conserved cysteine through the conserved F or W. A D gene is named only where the DNA matches it firmly. Only part of the rows carry a size: once, few, many, or a class if the clone is expanded.

j_gene,abundance,v_gene,len,d_gene,CDR3nt,CDR3aa
TRBJ1-1,many,TRBV6-1,15,.,TGTGCCAGCAGTGAACGCTGGCCAGCCACCGCTGAAGCTTTCTTT,CASSERWPATAEAFF
TRBJ2-5,few,TRBV12-3/TRBV12-4,15,TRBD1,TGTGCCAGCAGTCACGGACAGGGTAGGAGGGAGACCCAGTACTTC,CASSHGQGRRETQYF
TRBJ2-2,many,TRBV5-5,16,.,TGTGCCAGCAGCTTGACAGACACCTACTACACCGGGGAGCTGTTTTTT,CASSLTDTYYTGELFF
TRBJ2-5,many,TRBV6-4,18,.,TGTGCCAGCAGCCCAAACCACCAAGGTCGGGGGGCCTTGGAGACCCAGTACTTC,CASSPNHQGRGALETQYF
TRBJ1-3,many,TRBV30,14,.,TGTGCCTGGAGTGTAGCGCGGTCTGGAAACACCATATATTTT,CAWSVARSGNTIYF
TRBJ2-7,many,TRBV11-2,14,TRBD1,TGTGCCGAGTCTGGGACAGGGGGATCCTACGAGCAGTACTTC,CAESGTGGSYEQYF
TRBJ2-5,many,TRBV2,14,.,TGTGCCAGCAAAACCACGCTAGGAGGGGAGACCCAGTACTTC,CASKTTLGGETQYF
TRBJ1-5,.,TRBV6-2/TRBV6-3,16,.,TGTGCCAGCAGTTTACGGCGCGGGCCCAGCAATCAGCCCCAGCATTTT,CASSLRRGPSNQPQHF
TRBJ1-5,many,TRBV29-1,15,TRBD1,TGCAGCGTTCTCCGACAGGGAAGGGTCAATCAGCCCCAGCATTTT,CSVLRQGRVNQPQHF
TRBJ2-7,many,TRBV12-3/TRBV12-4,13,.,TGTGCCAGCAGTCGAGTCGCGTCCTACGAGCAGTACTTC,CASSRVASYEQYF
TRBJ2-5,few,TRBV18,13,.,TGTGCCAGCTTTGACTCCAGGCAAGAGACCCAGTACTTC,CASFDSRQETQYF
TRBJ1-1,many,TRBV6-2/TRBV6-3,15,TRBD1,TGTGCCAGCAGTACCCGGACAGGGGCTAATGATGAAGCTTTCTTT,CASSTRTGANDEAFF
TRBJ1-1,many,TRBV6-5,14,.,TGTGCCAGCAGTACATCGAGGATTAACACTGAAGCTTTCTTT,CASSTSRINTEAFF
TRBJ2-5,.,TRBV2,12,TRBD1,TGTGCCAGCAGGACAGGGCGAGAGACCCAGTACTTC,CASRTGRETQYF
TRBJ1-1,many,TRBV28,14,.,TGTGCCAGCAGTTTGGGGACCCCGAACACTGAAGCTTTCTTT,CASSLGTPNTEAFF
TRBJ2-5,many,TRBV25-1,15,TRBD2,TGTGCCAGCGGAGGGACTAGCGGGAGGGGGGAGACCCAGTACTTC,CASGGTSGRGETQYF
TRBJ1-1,many,TRBV6-1,15,TRBD1,TGTGCCAGCCGGACAGGTGATTTGAGGAACACTGAAGCTTTCTTT,CASRTGDLRNTEAFF
TRBJ2-7,many,TRBV5-1,15,TRBD2,TGCGCCAGCAGCTTGTCCCCCGGGGAGGGCTACGAGCAGTACTTC,CASSLSPGEGYEQYF
TRBJ2-2,.,TRBV28,17,.,TGTGCCAGCCTCCGTCCCCCAAATAGCGCGCGGGGCGGGGAGCTGTTTTTT,CASLRPPNSARGGELFF
TRBJ1-2,.,TRBV29-1,13,TRBD1,TGCAGCGTTCGGACAGGGCCAAACTATGGCTACACCTTC,CSVRTGPNYGYTF
TRBJ1-2,.,TRBV6-2/TRBV6-3,17,.,TGTGCCAGCAGTTACTCGAGAGGGGACTATCTATACTATGGCTACACCTTC,CASSYSRGDYLYYGYTF
TRBJ1-1,many,TRBV9,16,.,TGTGCCAGCAGCGTACCCCCTCGGGCAGTGAACACTGAAGCTTTCTTT,CASSVPPRAVNTEAFF
TRBJ1-3,.,TRBV10-1,11,.,TGCGCCAGCAGTGACCCAAATTACATATATTTT,CASSDPNYIYF
TRBJ2-7,.,TRBV15,16,.,TGTGCCACCAGCACCTTACAGGATTTGAGCGTCTCCGAGCAGTACTTC,CATSTLQDLSVSEQYF
TRBJ2-7,.,TRBV6-1,14,TRBD2,TGTGCCAGCAGACTAGCGGGAGATCAATACGAGCAGTACTTC,CASRLAGDQYEQYF
TRBJ1-1,.,TRBV15,14,TRBD1,TGTGCCACCAGCGTGGGACAGCTCACCGAGGGAGCTTTCTTT,CATSVGQLTEGAFF
TRBJ1-2,many,TRBV18,13,.,TGTGCCAGCTCATCGGAACTCAGCTATGGCTACACCTTC,CASSSELSYGYTF
TRBJ1-2,.,TRBV12-3/TRBV12-4,14,.,TGTGCCAGCACCACCCCCGGACAGTCCTATGGCTACACCTTC,CASTTPGQSYGYTF
TRBJ1-5,.,TRBV15,13,.,TGTGCCACCAGTTGGGGGAACAATCAGCCCCAGCATTTT,CATSWGNNQPQHF
TRBJ1-1,.,TRBV5-1,13,.,TGCGCCAGCAGCCAGAACAGGGAAGCGCAGGCTTTCTTT,CASSQNREAQAFF
TRBJ2-7,.,TRBV6-5,17,TRBD1,TGTGCCAGCACATACTCCTTTCCCGGGACAGGGGACTACGAGCAGTACTTC,CASTYSFPGTGDYEQYF
TRBJ1-1,many,TRBV9,14,.,TGTGCCAGCAGCCCCGCCCAGGATAACACTGAAGCTTTCTTT,CASSPAQDNTEAFF
TRBJ1-2,many,TRBV29-1,14,.,TGCAGCGTTGAAGTTCAGGAGGGCGAATATGGCTACACCTTC,CSVEVQEGEYGYTF
TRBJ2-4,many,TRBV27,16,TRBD2,TGTGCCAGCAGTTTATCGTCCGGCGGGGGGGGAAACATTCAGTACTTC,CASSLSSGGGGNIQYF
TRBJ1-1,.,TRBV6-2/TRBV6-3,14,.,TGTGCCAGCAGTTACTCGGCCACTAGCACTGAAGCTTTCTTT,CASSYSATSTEAFF
TRBJ2-5,many,TRBV28,15,TRBD2,TGTGCCAGCAGTAAGTCGATAGCGGGAAAAGAGACCCAGTACTTC,CASSKSIAGKETQYF
TRBJ2-7,.,TRBV29-1,14,.,TGCAGCGTCCAGGGTGTTGGTGGAACCTACGAGCAGTACTTC,CSVQGVGGTYEQYF
TRBJ2-7,many,TRBV27,16,.,TGTGCCAGCAGCCGAAACCCCCCAGGGCTGGCGGGGGAGCAGTACTTC,CASSRNPPGLAGEQYF
TRBJ2-7,many,TRBV4-1,15,.,TGCGCCAGCAGCCCCGTGTTGACTGCGGCCTACGAGCAGTACTTC,CASSPVLTAAYEQYF
TRBJ2-7,few,TRBV19,17,.,TGTGCCAGTAGTATAGATCTCGGAGAGGCGGCTGCCTACGAGCAGTACTTC,CASSIDLGEAAAYEQYF
TRBJ2-7,many,TRBV2,14,.,TGTGCCAGCAGTGAATTGTCTAGCGTCAGCGAGCAGTACTTC,CASSELSSVSEQYF
TRBJ2-5,many,TRBV7-7,15,TRBD2,TGTGCTAGCAGCTTAGGAACTAGCGGGCCCACCGCCCAGTACTTC,CASSLGTSGPTAQYF
TRBJ2-7,many,TRBV10-1,15,.,TGCGCCAGCAGGACCCGGTTGTGGGGCCCTCGCGAGCAGTACTTC,CASRTRLWGPREQYF
TRBJ1-2,.,TRBV27,13,.,TGTGCCAGCAGTTTAGGTGGAGGGAACGGCTACACCTTC,CASSLGGGNGYTF
TRBJ1-2,many,TRBV7-2,11,.,TGTGCCAGCAGCTGGGGCAGTGGCTACACCTTC,CASSWGSGYTF
TRBJ2-2,many,TRBV2,14,.,TGTGCCAGCGGTGACTCAGAAATAACCGGGGAGCTGTTTTTT,CASGDSEITGELFF
TRBJ2-7,many,TRBV25-1,14,TRBD1,TGTGCCAGCCATCCGACAGGGACCTCGGTCCCACGGTACTTC,CASHPTGTSVPRYF
TRBJ2-2,many,TRBV19,14,TRBD1,TGTACCAGTAGTATCAGGGGGTTCGCCGGGGAGCTGTTTTTT,CTSSIRGFAGELFF
TRBJ2-7,many,TRBV12-3/TRBV12-4,15,.,TGTGCCAGCAGTTTAGTCAGGCGGAACTCCTACGAGCAGTACTTC,CASSLVRRNSYEQYF
TRBJ2-6,many,TRBV19,15,.,TGTGCCAGTAGTATGTCGGTAACTGGGGCCAACGTCCTGACTTTC,CASSMSVTGANVLTF
TRBJ1-5,.,TRBV12-3/TRBV12-4,14,.,TGTGCCAGCAGCCCGGGAGGGGGGGATCAGCCCCAGCATTTT,CASSPGGGDQPQHF
TRBJ2-7,many,TRBV10-3,14,.,TGTGCCATCAGTGAGTCGACGGGTATCGGGGAGCAGTACTTC,CAISESTGIGEQYF
TRBJ1-2,many,TRBV7-2,15,TRBD1,TGTGCCAGCAGCACCGCAGGGGGCCGCCTCTTCGGCTACACCTTC,CASSTAGGRLFGYTF
TRBJ2-2,many,TRBV28,16,TRBD2,TGTGCCAGCACCACTAGCGGGAGTATCGTCGCCGGGGAGCTGTTTTTT,CASTTSGSIVAGELFF
TRBJ1-5,many,TRBV20-1,13,.,TGCAGTGCAACCGGGACGGAAGATCAGCCCCAGCATTTT,CSATGTEDQPQHF
TRBJ2-4,many,TRBV12-3/TRBV12-4,13,.,TGTGCCAGCAGACGTTACCCCCAAAACATTCAGTACTTC,CASRRYPQNIQYF
TRBJ2-2,many,TRBV24-1,19,TRBD2,TGTGCCACCAGTGATTTCCCCTGGACTAGCGGAGACCACACCGGGGAGCTGTTTTTT,CATSDFPWTSGDHTGELFF
TRBJ2-5,.,TRBV4-1,16,TRBD2,TGCGCCAGCAGCCAAACTAGCGGGAGTCCTGGAGAGACCCAGTACTTC,CASSQTSGSPGETQYF
TRBJ1-5,many,TRBV18,14,.,TGTGCCAGCTCACCTCACTCCGGTGGGAGCCCCCAGCATTTT,CASSPHSGGSPQHF
TRBJ1-1,many,TRBV20-1,11,.,TGCAGTGCTAGAGCAGTCACTGAAGCTTTCTTT,CSARAVTEAFF